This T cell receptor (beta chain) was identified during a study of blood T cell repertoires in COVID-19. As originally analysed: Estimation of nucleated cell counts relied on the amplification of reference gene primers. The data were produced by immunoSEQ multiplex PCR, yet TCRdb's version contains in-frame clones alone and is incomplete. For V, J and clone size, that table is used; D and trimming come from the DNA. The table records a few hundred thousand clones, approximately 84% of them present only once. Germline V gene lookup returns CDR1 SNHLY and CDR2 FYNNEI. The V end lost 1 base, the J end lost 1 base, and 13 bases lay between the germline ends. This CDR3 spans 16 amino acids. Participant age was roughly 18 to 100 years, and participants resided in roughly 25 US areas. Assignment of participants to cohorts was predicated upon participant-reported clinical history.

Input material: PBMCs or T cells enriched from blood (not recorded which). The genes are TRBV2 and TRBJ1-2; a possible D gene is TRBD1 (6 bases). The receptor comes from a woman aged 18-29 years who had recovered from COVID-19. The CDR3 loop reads CASSEETGLGNYGYTF. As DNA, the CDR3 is TGTGCCAGCAGTGAAGAAACAGGGTTAGGTAACTATGGCTACACCTTC.